This TCR beta chain stems from a study of CD8+CD57+ T cells in acquired aplastic anemia. Findings and limits, study-wide: About 27 shared CD8+ CDR3s appeared highly expressed within patients' immunodominant clones.

The CDR3 length is 13 residues. Trimming took off 5 bases at V and 2 bases at J, with 9 bases between the two ends. Germline V gene sequence: CDR1 SGHVS, CDR2 FQNEAQ. Comments on this clonotype: Its matching antigen is unknown.

TCR beta VDJ combinations and CDR3 sequences were profiled from genomic DNA. TCRdb independently ran MiXCR on the reads; one entry per CDR3 protein. The profile covers about 180,000 distinct CDR3 sequences, with around 50% appearing a single time and 13% taken by the ten largest. Individuals selected for sequencing had exhibited CD8+CD57+ cell expansion on flow cytometry. Patients had received no therapy at the time of blood sampling. This receptor was identified in a human donor with aplastic anemia. The rearrangement uses TRBV7-8 and TRBJ2-5; D unresolved. Material: sorted CD4+, CD8+, or CD8+CD57+ T cells (not recorded which) from PBMCs. CDR3 in DNA: TGTGCCAGCAGCCCAGACACACAAGAGACCCAGTACTTC. Translation: CASSPDTQETQYF.